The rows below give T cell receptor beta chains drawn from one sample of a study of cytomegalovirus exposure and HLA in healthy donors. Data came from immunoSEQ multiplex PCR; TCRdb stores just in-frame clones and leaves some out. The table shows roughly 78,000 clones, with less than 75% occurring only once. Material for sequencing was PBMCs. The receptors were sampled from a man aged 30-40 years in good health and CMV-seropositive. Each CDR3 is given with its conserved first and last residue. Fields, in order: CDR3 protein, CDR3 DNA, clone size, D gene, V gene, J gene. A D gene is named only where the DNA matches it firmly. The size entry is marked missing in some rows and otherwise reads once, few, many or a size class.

CATSRDSITGGGYASGANVLTF	TGTGCCACCAGCAGAGATAGTATTACAGGGGGCGGTTATGCTTCTGGGGCCAACGTCCTGACTTTC	few	TRBD1	TRBV15	TRBJ2-6
CASSWFRQQGGYEQYF	TGTGCCAGCAGCTGGTTCAGGCAACAGGGAGGGTACGAGCAGTACTTC	NA	NA	TRBV7-9	TRBJ2-7
CASSYSRSVNTEAFF	TGTGCCAGCAGTTACTCGAGGTCGGTGAACACTGAAGCTTTCTTT	NA	NA	TRBV6-5	TRBJ1-1
CAISENGPTSGANVLTF	TGTGCCATCAGTGAAAATGGGCCGACCTCTGGGGCCAACGTCCTGACTTTC	NA	NA	TRBV10-3	TRBJ2-6
CASSTLPRDRRFNAFF	TGTGCCAGTAGTACACTCCCCCGGGACAGACGGTTCAACGCTTTCTTT	NA	TRBD1	TRBV19	TRBJ1-1
CASSIQTGVAGDTGELFF	TGTGCCAGCAGCATCCAAACGGGGGTAGCGGGAGATACCGGGGAGCTGTTTTTT	NA	TRBD2	TRBV9	TRBJ2-2
CASRPGHATDTQYF	TGTGCCAGCAGGCCCGGACATGCCACAGATACGCAGTATTTT	NA	NA	TRBV6-1	TRBJ2-3
CASSQEGQGHYNEQFF	TGCGCCAGCAGCCAAGAGGGACAGGGCCACTACAATGAGCAGTTCTTC	NA	TRBD1	TRBV4-3	TRBJ2-1
CASSIGGGSGNTIYF	TGTGCCAGTAGTATAGGAGGGGGATCTGGAAACACCATATATTTT	few	NA	TRBV19	TRBJ1-3
CAWSTRVHEQYF	TGTGCCTGGAGTACCAGGGTCCACGAGCAGTACTTC	NA	NA	TRBV30	TRBJ2-7
CASSIVSVNQPQHF	TGTGCCAGTAGTATTGTCAGCGTCAATCAGCCCCAGCATTTT	few	NA	TRBV19	TRBJ1-5
CASSSTGAYEQYF	TGTGCCAGCAGTTCGACAGGGGCCTACGAGCAGTACTTC	NA	TRBD1	TRBV2	TRBJ2-7
CASSPTETQYF	TGTGCCAGCAGCCCTACGGAGACCCAGTACTTC	NA	NA	TRBV7-9	TRBJ2-5
CASSQAFSGDTQYF	TGCGCCAGCAGCCAAGCTTTCAGCGGGGATACGCAGTATTTT	few	NA	TRBV4-1	TRBJ2-3
CASTESLGVQGEAFF	TGTGCCAGCACCGAATCACTGGGGGTACAGGGAGAAGCTTTCTTT	NA	NA	TRBV28	TRBJ1-1
CASRPTSDSYNEQFF	TGTGCCAGCAGGCCAACTAGCGACTCCTACAATGAGCAGTTCTTC	NA	TRBD2	TRBV7-2	TRBJ2-1
CASSPGLAADSNTGELFF	TGCGCCAGCAGCCCAGGACTAGCGGCGGATTCGAACACCGGGGAGCTGTTTTTT	NA	TRBD2	TRBV4-3	TRBJ2-2
CSVADGTYNEQFF	TGCAGCGTTGCCGACGGGACCTACAATGAGCAGTTCTTC	NA	NA	TRBV29-1	TRBJ2-1
CASSRGRDYEQYF	TGTGCCAGTAGTAGAGGGAGGGACTACGAGCAGTACTTC	NA	TRBD2	TRBV19	TRBJ2-7
CASSLDTGGNTIYF	TGTGCCAGCAGCTTGGATACAGGTGGAAACACCATATATTTT	NA	NA	TRBV5-5	TRBJ1-3
CASSSGTNDNEQFF	TGTGCCAGCAGCTCCGGGACTAATGACAATGAGCAGTTCTTC	NA	TRBD2	TRBV7-3	TRBJ2-1
CAWTQTGAYTEAFF	TGTGCCTGGACCCAGACAGGGGCGTACACTGAAGCTTTCTTT	NA	TRBD1	TRBV30	TRBJ1-1